This T cell receptor (beta chain) was recovered during a study of OX40 agonist ivuxolimab in advanced cancers. About the investigation overall: Ivuxolimab was an agonistic, fully human IgG2 monoclonal antibody directed against OX40 (CD134), a costimulatory receptor. Intravenous ivuxolimab was administered to patients every 2 weeks at six dose levels: 0.01, 0.1, 0.3, 1.5, 3 and 10 mg/kg. The paper describes the monotherapy dose-escalation part (N of about 52 patients) of the phase I trial of ivuxolimab. Three dose-escalation patients achieved partial responses, one with hepatocellular carcinoma and two with cutaneous melanoma. Patients were allowed to have had prior anti-PD-1, anti-PD-L1 or anti-CTLA-4 therapy, and 30% to 50% of the dose-escalation patients had previously received checkpoint inhibitors. The point of sequencing TCRbeta in the periphery was to test whether ivuxolimab changed TCR sequence diversity and drove clonal T-cell expansion. Of the approximately 50 patients in dose escalation, about 20 had hepatocellular carcinoma, around 15 had melanoma, 9 had renal cell carcinoma and 9 had head and neck cancer. A male proportion of 82.7% and a mean age of 60 years, ranging from 23 to 79, were recorded for the dose-escalation cohort.

Patients with autoimmune disease history or receiving systemic immunosuppression were excluded from the trial. Peripheral blood for TCR sequencing was collected from all dose cohorts at baseline, on cycle 4 day 1, and on cycle 7 day 1. The samples were taken from a phase I, first-in-human, multicenter, open-label dose-escalation trial of ivuxolimab. Adults with locally advanced or metastatic melanoma, renal cell carcinoma, hepatocellular carcinoma or head and neck squamous cell carcinoma were enrolled in the trial. Before TCR sequencing, CD4+ T cells and CD8+ T cells from peripheral blood were sorted into separate populations. A word on this clone: Its antigen remains unidentified. No much larger clone exists at a distance of one base, and base qualities are not known.

To sequence the TCRbeta CDR3 region, genomic DNA was isolated from the sorted cells. The immunoSEQ Assay was used for sequencing of TCRbeta CDR3 regions. Drawn from immuneACCESS, this table holds only the in-frame rearrangements with V and J called that TCRdb kept. Clones are partly lost; checked studies trace under half to an unresolved V gene and leave the rest unexplained. This sample holds around 30,000 clones; 81% were observed only once. Roughly 21% of the sample goes to the ten largest clones. There are 14 amino acids in the CDR3, from cysteine to phenylalanine inclusive. The retained sequence is limited to the CDR3, 42 bases, with the frame set at the first base. CDR1 and CDR2 are drawn from the germline V gene: MGHRA, YSYEKL. V and J lose 0 bases and 2 bases, and a span of 8 bases separates them. General conclusions and limits of the study: Clonal expansion of both CD4+ and CD8+ blood T cells was observed from baseline to week 6 at doses 0.1 to 3.0 mg/kg. In partial responders in the 0.1-3.0 mg/kg groups, normalized peripheral clonal expansion was found to be among the lowest, especially among CD8+ T cells. Antigen specificity was not determined for the clonally expanded peripheral T cells. Low levels of normalized T-cell clonal expansion were also shown by some nonresponding patients. After ivuxolimab, more expanded clones were found on average in CD8+ T cells than in CD4+ T cells.

The chain joins TRBV4-1 to TRBJ2-7, with no confident D gene call. This clonotype was obtained from an adult with an advanced solid tumor such as melanoma, head and neck, liver or kidney cancer. The input for sequencing was CD4+ or CD8+ T cells sorted from blood, taken in a trial of the OX40 agonist ivuxolimab. CDR3 region: CASSQEPGTYEQYF. The nucleotides read TGCGCCAGCAGCCAAGAACCCGGTACCTACGAGCAGTACTTC.